This T cell receptor (beta chain) was retrieved from a study of beta chain features in type 1 diabetes. The CDR3 runs 15 residues. V lost 2 bases, J lost 6 bases, and 16 bases lay in between. The germline CDR1 and CDR2 sequences are MDHEN and SYDVKM. Reverse transcription of all isolated RNA meant that expressed TCRB transcripts were sequenced. Produced via immunoSEQ multiplex PCR; TCRdb's table is partial and in-frame only. The table has some 200,000 clones, 11% seen once. The clonotype comes from a man younger than 30 in good health. The gene calls are TRBV28 and TRBJ1-2, with no clear D. What was sequenced was central memory CD4+ T cells from blood. The CDR3 coding sequence is TGTGCCAGCAGTTTAACTAATTTGGCTGTGGATGGCTACACCTTC. This encodes CASSLTNLAVDGYTF.